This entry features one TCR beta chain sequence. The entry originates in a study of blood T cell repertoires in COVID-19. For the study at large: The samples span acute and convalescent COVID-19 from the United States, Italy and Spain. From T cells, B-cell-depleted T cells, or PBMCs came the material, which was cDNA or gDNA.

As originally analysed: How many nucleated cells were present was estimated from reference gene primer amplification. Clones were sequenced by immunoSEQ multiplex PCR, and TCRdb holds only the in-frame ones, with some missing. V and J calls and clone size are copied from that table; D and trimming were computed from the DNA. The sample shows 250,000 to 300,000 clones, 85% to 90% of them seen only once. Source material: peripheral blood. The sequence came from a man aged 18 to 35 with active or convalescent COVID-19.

The CDR3 DNA reads as TGTGCCACCAGCATCGGGACAGCCGTTAACTATGGCTACACCTTC. This gives the protein CATSIGTAVNYGYTF. The chain recombines TRBV15 with TRBJ1-2; 7 positions agree with TRBD1. Per the germline V gene, CDR1 is LNHNV and CDR2 is YYDKDF (reference sequence). Trimming took 4 bases from V and 1 from J; bases not matched to a gene: 6. The CDR3 loop spans 15 amino acids.